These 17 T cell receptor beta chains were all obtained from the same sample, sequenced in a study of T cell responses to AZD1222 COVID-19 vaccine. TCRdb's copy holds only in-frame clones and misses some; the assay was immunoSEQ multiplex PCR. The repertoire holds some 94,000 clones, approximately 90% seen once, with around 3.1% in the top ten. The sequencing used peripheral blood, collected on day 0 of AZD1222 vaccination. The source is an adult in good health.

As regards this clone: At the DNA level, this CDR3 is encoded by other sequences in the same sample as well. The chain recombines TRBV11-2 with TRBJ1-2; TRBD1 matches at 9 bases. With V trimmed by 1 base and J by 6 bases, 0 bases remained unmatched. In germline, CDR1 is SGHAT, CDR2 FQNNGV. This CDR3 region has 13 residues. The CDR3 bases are TGTGCCAGCAGCTTAGGGACAGGGGATGGCTACACCTTC. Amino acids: CASSLGTGDGYTF.

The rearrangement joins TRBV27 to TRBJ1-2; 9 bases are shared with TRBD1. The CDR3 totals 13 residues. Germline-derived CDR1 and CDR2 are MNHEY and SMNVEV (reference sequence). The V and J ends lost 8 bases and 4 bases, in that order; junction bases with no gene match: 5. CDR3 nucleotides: TGTGCCAGCCGGGACAGGGTCGGCTATGGCTACACCTTC. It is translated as CASRDRVGYGYTF.

CDR3: CAWSVPKKTQYF. CDR3 DNA: TGTGCCTGGAGTGTCCCCAAGAAGACCCAGTACTTC. This sequence joins TRBV30 and TRBJ2-5; D gene ambiguous. Trimming shortened V by 0 bases and J by 6 bases, and 8 bases separated the two germline ends. The germline CDR1 and CDR2 sequences are GTSNPN and SVGIG (reference sequence). This CDR3 spans 12 amino acids.

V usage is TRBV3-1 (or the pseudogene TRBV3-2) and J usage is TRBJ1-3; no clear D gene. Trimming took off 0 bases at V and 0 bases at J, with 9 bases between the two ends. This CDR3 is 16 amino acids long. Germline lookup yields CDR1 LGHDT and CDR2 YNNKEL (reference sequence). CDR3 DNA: TGTGCCAGCAGCCAAGATCGGAGGTACTCTGGAAACACCATATATTTT. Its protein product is CASSQDRRYSGNTIYF.

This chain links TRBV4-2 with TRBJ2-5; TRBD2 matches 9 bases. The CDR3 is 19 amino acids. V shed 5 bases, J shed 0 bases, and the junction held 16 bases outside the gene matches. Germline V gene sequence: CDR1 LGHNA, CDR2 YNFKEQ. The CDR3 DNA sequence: TGTGCCAGCAGCAAAAATCCCTTGACTAGCGGTATTGACCAAGAGACCCAGTACTTC. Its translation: CASSKNPLTSGIDQETQYF.

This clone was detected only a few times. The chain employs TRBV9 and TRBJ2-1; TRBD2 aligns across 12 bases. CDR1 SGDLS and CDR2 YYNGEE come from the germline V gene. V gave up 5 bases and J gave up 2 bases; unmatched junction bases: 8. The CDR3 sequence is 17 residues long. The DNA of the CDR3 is TGTGCCAGCAGTAGCCGGGCTAGCGGGGGGGCCTACAATGAGCAGTTCTTC. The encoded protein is CASSSRASGGAYNEQFF.

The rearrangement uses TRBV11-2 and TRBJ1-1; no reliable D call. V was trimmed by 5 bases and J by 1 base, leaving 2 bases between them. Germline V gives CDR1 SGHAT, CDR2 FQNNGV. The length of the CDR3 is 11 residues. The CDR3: CASSGNTEAFF. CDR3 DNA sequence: TGTGCCAGCAGCGGGAACACTGAAGCTTTCTTT.

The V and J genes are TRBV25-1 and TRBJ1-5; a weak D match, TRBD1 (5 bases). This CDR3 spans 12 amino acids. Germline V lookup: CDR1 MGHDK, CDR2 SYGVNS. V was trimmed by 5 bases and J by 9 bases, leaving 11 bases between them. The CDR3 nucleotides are TGTGCCAGCAGTCATGGGGGGGGGCCCCAGCATTTT. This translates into CASSHGGGPQHF.

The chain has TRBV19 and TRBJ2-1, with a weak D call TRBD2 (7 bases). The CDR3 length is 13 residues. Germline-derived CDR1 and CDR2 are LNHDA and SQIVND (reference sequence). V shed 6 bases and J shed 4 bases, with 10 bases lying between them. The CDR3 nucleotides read TGTGCCAGTAGAGGGGGGGCTTACAATGAGCAGTTCTTC. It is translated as CASRGGAYNEQFF.

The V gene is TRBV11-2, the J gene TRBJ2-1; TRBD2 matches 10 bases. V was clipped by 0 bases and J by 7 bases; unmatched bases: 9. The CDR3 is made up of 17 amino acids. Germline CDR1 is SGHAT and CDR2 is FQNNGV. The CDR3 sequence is CASSLEILAGVGNEQFF. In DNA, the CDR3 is TGTGCCAGCAGCTTAGAAATTCTAGCGGGAGTTGGGAATGAGCAGTTCTTC.

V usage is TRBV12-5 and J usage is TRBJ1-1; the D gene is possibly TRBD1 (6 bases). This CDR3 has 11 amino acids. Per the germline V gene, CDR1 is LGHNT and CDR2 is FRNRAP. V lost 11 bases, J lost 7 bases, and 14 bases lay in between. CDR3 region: CACTEGDEAFF. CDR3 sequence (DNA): TGTGCTTGCACGGAGGGGGATGAAGCTTTCTTT.

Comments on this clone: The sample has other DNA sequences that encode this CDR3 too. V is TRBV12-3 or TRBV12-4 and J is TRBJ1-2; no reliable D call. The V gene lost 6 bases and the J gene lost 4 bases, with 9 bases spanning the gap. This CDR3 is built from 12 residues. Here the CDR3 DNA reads TGTGCCAGCAGCCTGGACCCCTATGGCTACACCTTC. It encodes CASSLDPYGYTF.

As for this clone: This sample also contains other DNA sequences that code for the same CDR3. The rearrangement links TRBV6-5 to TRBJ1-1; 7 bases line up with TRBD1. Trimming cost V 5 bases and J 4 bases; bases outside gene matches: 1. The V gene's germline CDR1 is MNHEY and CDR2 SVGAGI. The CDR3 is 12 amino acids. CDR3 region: CASSPGGTEAFF. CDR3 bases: TGTGCCAGCAGTCCAGGGGGCACTGAAGCTTTCTTT.

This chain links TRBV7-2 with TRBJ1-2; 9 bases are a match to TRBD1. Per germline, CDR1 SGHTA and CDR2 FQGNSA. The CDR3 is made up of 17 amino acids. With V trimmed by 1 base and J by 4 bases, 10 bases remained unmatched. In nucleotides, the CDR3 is TGTGCCAGCAGCTTAGGGCCCATGGGACAGGGCATCTATGGCTACACCTTC. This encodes CASSLGPMGQGIYGYTF.

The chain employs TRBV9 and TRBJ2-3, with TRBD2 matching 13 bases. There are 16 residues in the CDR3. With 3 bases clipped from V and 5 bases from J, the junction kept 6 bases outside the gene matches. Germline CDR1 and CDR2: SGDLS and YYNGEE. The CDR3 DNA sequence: TGTGCCAGCAGCGGGACTAGCGGGGGTATGGGAGATACGCAGTATTTT. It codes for CASSGTSGGMGDTQYF.

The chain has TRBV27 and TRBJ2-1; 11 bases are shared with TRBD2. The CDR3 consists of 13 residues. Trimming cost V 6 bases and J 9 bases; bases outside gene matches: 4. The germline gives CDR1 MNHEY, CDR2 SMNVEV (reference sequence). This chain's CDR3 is CASSLTSGVEQFF. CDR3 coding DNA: TGTGCCAGCAGCCTGACTAGCGGGGTTGAGCAGTTCTTC.

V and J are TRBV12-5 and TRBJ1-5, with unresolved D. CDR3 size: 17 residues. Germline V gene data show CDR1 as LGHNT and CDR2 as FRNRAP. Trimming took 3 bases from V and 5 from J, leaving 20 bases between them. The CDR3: CASGLVGFLGSDQPQHF. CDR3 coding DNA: TGTGCTAGTGGTTTAGTCGGTTTTCTGGGGTCTGATCAGCCCCAGCATTTT.